This passage covers 20 T cell receptor beta chains from one sample sequenced in a study of blood T cell repertoires in COVID-19. Assay used: immunoSEQ multiplex PCR; TCRdb lists only in-frame clones, some missing. The sample shows fewer than 250,000 clones, 82% of them seen only once. The sample consisted of peripheral blood. The receptor source for this set is an older woman with acute or convalescent COVID-19.

The gene calls are TRBV15 and TRBJ2-3; D not resolved. CDR1 LNHNV and CDR2 YYDKDF come from the germline V gene (reference sequence). CDR3 length: 15 amino acids. Trimming stripped 3 bases from V and 0 bases from J, with 10 bases between. The CDR3 DNA reads TGTGCCACCAGCAGGAGACTTACTAGCACAGATACGCAGTATTTT. As protein: CATSRRLTSTDTQYF.

J is TRBJ1-1 and V is TRBV2, with TRBD1 matching 9 bases. J gave up 4 bases and V 8 bases, and 8 bases lay outside the gene matches. Per germline, CDR1 SNHLY and CDR2 FYNNEI. The CDR3 runs 14 residues. CDR3 sequence: CASRLVTGGTEAFF. CDR3 nucleotide sequence: TGTGCCAGCCGACTGGTGACAGGGGGCACTGAAGCTTTCTTT.

This rearrangement joins TRBV10-3 to TRBJ2-3, with a possible D match to TRBD1 (5 bases). CDR1 ENHRY and CDR2 SYGVKD come from the germline V gene. V gave up 0 bases and J gave up 2 bases, with 12 bases separating them. The CDR3 contains 16 residues. The CDR3, as DNA: TGTGCCATCAGTGAGTCTTGGACACCAGCCACAGATACGCAGTATTTT. It specifies CAISESWTPATDTQYF.

This rearrangement joins TRBV7-8 to TRBJ2-5; tentative D call: TRBD1 (6 bases). The CDR3 has 13 residues. Germline values: CDR1 SGHVS, CDR2 FQNEAQ. V gave up 5 bases and J gave up 4 bases, with 11 bases separating them. The CDR3 reads CASSRQARETQYF. The CDR3 coding sequence is TGTGCCAGCAGCCGACAGGCGAGAGAGACCCAGTACTTC.

The chain combines TRBV30 with TRBJ1-2, with D possibly being TRBD1 (5 bases). Germline values: CDR1 GTSNPN, CDR2 SVGIG (reference sequence). The CDR3 sequence is 14 residues long. The V end lost 2 bases, the J end lost 2 bases, and 12 bases lay between the germline ends. The CDR3 DNA is TGTGCCTGGAGTCGCGGGGCCGAGAACTATGGCTACACCTTC. It is translated as CAWSRGAENYGYTF.

This clone showed up just once. The chain combines TRBV19 with TRBJ2-7; 9 bases line up with TRBD1. The CDR3 is made up of 15 amino acids. V was pared by 3 bases and J by 2 bases, with 5 bases of the junction left unmatched. Germline assignment: CDR1 LNHDA and CDR2 SQIVND (reference sequence). The CDR3: CASSMGTGFTYEQYF. CDR3 coding DNA: TGTGCCAGTAGTATGGGGACAGGGTTTACCTACGAGCAGTACTTC.

The chain links TRBV19 to TRBJ2-4; 7 positions agree with TRBD2. With 3 bases clipped from V and 7 bases from J, the junction kept 21 bases outside the gene matches. CDR1 is LNHDA, CDR2 SQIVND, per germline (reference sequence). This CDR3 is 19 amino acids long. The CDR3 sequence is CASSMGTDSLGGQINIQYF. DNA of the CDR3: TGTGCCAGTAGTATGGGAACCGACAGCCTGGGAGGGCAAATCAACATTCAGTACTTC.

This chain connects TRBV3-1 (or the pseudogene TRBV3-2) to TRBJ2-5; possible D gene TRBD1, 6 bases. CDR3 size: 13 residues. Germline V gene sequence: CDR1 LGHDT, CDR2 YNNKEL (reference sequence). V was trimmed by 4 bases and J by 3 bases, leaving 9 bases between them. The CDR3 DNA is TGTGCCAGCAGCCGAGGGACAAAAGAGACCCAGTACTTC. This encodes CASSRGTKETQYF.

This clone was counted once. The chain has TRBV18 and TRBJ1-1; tentatively, D is TRBD1 (5 bases). The V end lost 0 bases, the J end lost 0 bases, and 11 bases lay between the germline ends. Looked up from germline, CDR1 is KGHSH and CDR2 is LQKENI. There are 16 residues in the CDR3. The CDR3 DNA reads as TGTGCCAGCTCACCACCCCAGACAGTTATGAACACTGAAGCTTTCTTT. It yields the protein CASSPPQTVMNTEAFF.

The V call is TRBV28, the J call TRBJ2-7, with 9 bases matching TRBD1. CDR1 is MDHEN, CDR2 SYDVKM, per germline. Unmatched junction bases numbered 7, after V lost 6 bases and J lost 1 base. The CDR3 is 15 amino acids. In DNA, the CDR3 is TGTGCCAGCAGCTACAGGGGGCGCTTGTCCTACGAGCAGTACTTC. It yields the protein CASSYRGRLSYEQYF.

The chain combines TRBV7-9 with TRBJ1-4; D might be TRBD1 (6 bases). Germline CDR1 and CDR2: SEHNR and FQNEAQ (reference sequence). This CDR3 has 15 residues. V gave up 1 base and J gave up 7 bases, with 13 bases separating them. CDR3 nucleotide sequence: TGTGCCAGCAGCTTAGTCTTAGGGGGGGCTGAAAAACTGTTTTTT. As protein: CASSLVLGGAEKLFF.

The chain recombines TRBV2 with TRBJ1-1; D perhaps matches TRBD1 (5 bases). The CDR3 runs 15 residues. V lost 5 bases and J lost 9, with 22 bases in between. The germline V gene encodes CDR1 SNHLY and CDR2 FYNNEI. The CDR3 loop is CASSLPGTLGDKAFF. The CDR3 DNA follows: TGTGCCAGCAGTTTGCCCGGGACTCTTGGCGATAAAGCTTTCTTT.

The rearrangement uses TRBV6-1 and TRBJ2-7; 12 bases map to TRBD2. Germline V lookup: CDR1 MNHNS, CDR2 SASEGT. V was clipped by 4 bases and J by 7 bases; unmatched bases: 11. The CDR3 length is 16 residues. In nucleotides, the CDR3 is TGTGCCAGCAGTGGGGGACTAGCGGGCTCCTCCGGGGAGCAGTACTTC. Amino acids: CASSGGLAGSSGEQYF.

The DNA for the CDR3 is TGTGCCAGCAGTGCAGGACTAGTCAGGAACGAGCAGTTCTTC. Translation gives CASSAGLVRNEQFF. The J gene is TRBJ2-1, the V gene TRBV28, with TRBD2 matching 7 bases. The CDR3 is made up of 14 amino acids. The V and J ends lost 5 bases and 10 bases, in that order; junction bases with no gene match: 11. Per germline, CDR1 MDHEN and CDR2 SYDVKM.

The CDR3 here is CASLEQGNTIYF. The DNA of the CDR3 is TGTGCCAGCCTGGAGCAAGGAAACACCATATATTTT. This chain links TRBV28 with TRBJ1-3; no reliable D call. Between the trimmed V and J ends, which lost 8 bases and 4 bases, there was a span of 9 bases. The germline V gene has CDR1 MDHEN and CDR2 SYDVKM. The CDR3 extends over 12 amino acids. Using reference TRBV28 and TRBJ1-3 for the parts outside the CDR3, the full variable domain is DVKVTQSSRYLVKRTGEKVFLECVQDMDHENMFWYRQDPGLGLRLIYFSYDVKMKEKGDIPEGYSVSREKKERFSLILESASTNQTSMYLCASLEQGNTIYFGEGSWLTVV.

As regards this clone: At one of its ends the junction is not consistent with the germline gene, which may arise from a read error. J is TRBJ1-5 and V is TRBV18; D remains unclear. CDR3 length: 15 amino acids. Germline lookup yields CDR1 KGHSH and CDR2 LQKENI. The CDR3 loop reads CASSPQRRVDQPQHF. The CDR3 bases are TGTGCCAGCTCCCCACAAAGGAGGGTGGATCAGCCCCAGCATTTT. Full variable domain (missing parts from reference TRBV18 and TRBJ1-5): NAGVMQNPRHLVRRRGQEARLRCSPMKGHSHVYWYRQLPEEGLKFMVYLQKENIIDESGMPKERFSAEFPKEGPSILRIQQVVRGDSAAYFCASSPQRRVDQPQHFGDGTRLSIL.

The J gene is TRBJ1-1, the V gene TRBV5-4, with 7 bases fitting TRBD1. With 4 bases clipped from V and 1 base from J, the junction kept 10 bases outside the gene matches. Germline CDR1 SGHNT, CDR2 YYREEE (reference sequence). The CDR3 runs 16 residues. Here the CDR3 reads CASSPTTGTANTEAFF. CDR3 nucleotides: TGTGCCAGCAGCCCGACAACCGGGACAGCGAACACTGAAGCTTTCTTT.

The rearrangement links TRBV18 to TRBJ2-2; 7 bases are a match to TRBD2. V dropped 1 base and J dropped 0; count of bases not matched to a gene: 2. The CDR3 is 16 amino acids. Per the germline V gene, CDR1 is KGHSH and CDR2 is LQKENI. The CDR3 DNA is TGTGCCAGCTCACCACGGGAGGGTGCGAACACCGGGGAGCTGTTTTTT. This sequence encodes CASSPREGANTGELFF.

This sequence joins TRBV2 and TRBJ2-5, with D possibly matching TRBD2 (7 bases). In germline, CDR1 is SNHLY, CDR2 FYNNEI. The CDR3 length is 15 residues. The ends were cut back, 6 bases at V and 4 bases at J, with 18 bases in the middle. The chain's CDR3 is CASSGGPGRGETQYF. The CDR3 coding sequence is TGTGCCAGCAGCGGGGGCCCAGGGAGGGGAGAGACCCAGTACTTC.

In this sample, this clone turned up a few times. The chain has TRBV12-5 and TRBJ1-1; 9 positions agree with TRBD1. There are 13 residues in the CDR3. Trimming took 3 bases from V and 10 from J; bases not matched to a gene: 6. CDR1 is LGHNT and CDR2 is FRNRAP in the germline V gene. CDR3 DNA: TGTGCTAGTGGTTTAGGGACAGGGCCCAGAGCTTTCTTT. Protein sequence: CASGLGTGPRAFF.